Listed below are T cell receptor beta chains from one sample, sequenced in a study of regulatory T cells in long-lasting Graves disease. TCRdb processed the multiplex PCR reads anew with MiXCR; each CDR3 protein has one entry. The sample consists of under 450,000 distinct CDR3 sequences, around 22% of them appearing once. Material: peripheral blood mononuclear cells (PBMCs), obtained when the disease was refractory, from a patient treated with antithyroid drugs. The receptor source for this set is a female donor with Graves disease. CDR3s include the opening cysteine and the closing phenylalanine or tryptophan. Fields, in order: V gene, clone size, D gene, J gene, CDR3 protein, CDR3 DNA. A D gene is named only where the DNA matches it firmly. Clone sizes are given selectively: once, few, many, or a class where the clone is expanded.

TRBV5-5	many	TRBD1	TRBJ1-2	CASSGSGTDYGYTF	TGTGCCAGCAGCGGTTCCGGGACAGACTATGGCTACACCTTC
TRBV6-1	few	.	TRBJ2-7	CASRPVGRDGEQYF	TGTGCCAGCAGGCCAGTCGGCAGGGATGGTGAGCAGTACTTC
TRBV13	few	.	TRBJ1-1	CASSDLMTANTEAFF	TGTGCCAGCAGCGACCTAATGACAGCGAACACTGAAGCTTTCTTT
TRBV20-1	.	TRBD1	TRBJ1-2	CSAGSPQRGTGGMGWYTF	TGCAGTGCTGGCAGTCCACAACGGGGGACAGGGGGAATGGGCTGGTACACCTTC
TRBV7-3	few	.	TRBJ1-6	CASRPKQEMDSPLHF	TGTGCCAGCAGACCTAAACAGGAAATGGATTCACCCCTCCACTTT
TRBV19	many	TRBD1	TRBJ1-1	CATIKQGSNTEAFF	TGTGCCACCATAAAACAGGGGTCGAACACTGAAGCTTTCTTT
TRBV30	.	.	TRBJ1-2	CACRQNYGYTF	TGTGCCTGCCGACAGAACTATGGCTACACCTTC
TRBV4-2	.	TRBD2	TRBJ2-2	CASSHPKLGLAGGRATGELFF	TGTGCCAGCAGCCACCCGAAACTGGGACTAGCGGGAGGGCGCGCCACCGGGGAGCTGTTTTTT
TRBV28	many	TRBD1	TRBJ1-2	CASSLQDRRERGYTF	TGTGCCAGCAGCCTCCAGGACAGGCGAGAGAGGGGCTACACCTTC
TRBV7-9	many	.	TRBJ2-5	CASMTWGARETQYF	TGTGCCAGCATGACATGGGGGGCCAGAGAGACCCAGTACTTC
TRBV6-2/TRBV6-3	few	.	TRBJ2-5	CATSPAGGETQYF	TGTGCCACCTCCCCGGCAGGAGGGGAGACCCAGTACTTC
TRBV6-1	few	.	TRBJ1-3	CASSPLTGGNTIYF	TGTGCCAGCAGTCCTCTGACAGGAGGAAACACCATATATTTT
TRBV6-1	few	TRBD2	TRBJ2-7	CASSDRAGGPYEQYF	TGTGCCAGCAGTGATAGGGCGGGGGGCCCCTACGAGCAGTACTTC
TRBV7-9	.	.	TRBJ1-5	CASSHFERPQPQHF	TGTGCCAGCAGCCATTTCGAAAGGCCTCAGCCCCAGCATTTT
TRBV29-1	.	TRBD1	TRBJ2-7	CSVSRDRSEQYF	TGCAGCGTTTCCCGGGACAGAAGCGAGCAGTACTTC
TRBV13	few	TRBD2	TRBJ2-5	CASSGRLAGVEETQYF	TGTGCCAGCAGCGGCCGACTAGCGGGAGTAGAAGAGACCCAGTACTTC
TRBV19	.	.	TRBJ2-1	CASSIGLARSYNEQFF	TGTGCCAGTAGTATCGGCCTAGCGCGTTCCTACAATGAGCAGTTCTTC
TRBV27	.	TRBD2	TRBJ2-7	CASSSLGLAGGGTYEQYF	TGTGCCAGCAGTTCTTTAGGACTAGCGGGAGGAGGTACCTACGAGCAGTACTTC
TRBV20-1	.	TRBD2	TRBJ2-7	CSAIAGVGEQYF	TGCAGTGCCATAGCGGGAGTTGGCGAGCAGTACTTC
TRBV7-2	.	.	TRBJ2-7	CASSPSAGPNEQYF	TGTGCCAGCAGCCCCTCCGCGGGGCCCAACGAGCAGTACTTC
TRBV6-1	many	.	TRBJ2-7	CASRDGPLFEQYF	TGTGCCAGCAGGGACGGTCCGCTTTTCGAGCAGTACTTC
TRBV20-1	.	.	TRBJ1-2	CSARYNSYMEGYTF	TGCAGTGCTAGATATAACAGTTATATGGAGGGCTACACCTTC
TRBV12-3/TRBV12-4	many	.	TRBJ1-1	CASSPLVWGTNTEAFF	TGTGCCAGCAGTCCCTTAGTGTGGGGGACGAACACTGAAGCTTTCTTT
TRBV10-3	few	.	TRBJ1-1	CAISEKAGETEAFF	TGTGCCATCAGTGAAAAGGCGGGTGAAACTGAAGCTTTCTTT
TRBV15	many	.	TRBJ1-4	CATSREAGRDSAKLFF	TGTGCCACCAGCAGAGAGGCGGGACGAGATTCAGCAAAACTGTTTTTT
TRBV11-3	.	TRBD1	TRBJ1-1	CASSTGRGSGEAFF	TGTGCCAGCAGCACCGGCAGGGGGTCTGGTGAAGCTTTCTTT
TRBV7-2	.	TRBD1	TRBJ1-1	CASQPFYRDSNEAFF	TGTGCCAGTCAACCTTTCTACCGGGACAGTAATGAAGCTTTCTTT
TRBV27	.	TRBD1	TRBJ2-7	CASRGGPLPYEQYF	TGTGCCAGTAGAGGGGGCCCCCTTCCTTACGAGCAGTACTTC
TRBV25-1	.	.	TRBJ1-4	CASSEPQEKLFF	TGTGCCAGCAGTGAACCCCAGGAAAAACTGTTTTTT
TRBV20-1	many	TRBD1	TRBJ1-1	CSALQGERAEAFF	TGCAGTGCGTTACAGGGGGAACGGGCTGAAGCTTTCTTT
TRBV20-1	few	TRBD2	TRBJ2-5	CSAPGRQETQYF	TGCAGTGCCCCCGGGAGGCAAGAGACCCAGTACTTC
TRBV28	many	.	TRBJ1-1	CASSPVQGLGQLERAFF	TGTGCCAGCAGTCCCGTACAGGGACTCGGGCAATTGGAAAGAGCTTTCTTT
TRBV10-3	.	TRBD1	TRBJ1-5	CAISEGPHRDSYQPQHF	TGTGCCATCAGTGAGGGTCCCCACAGGGACAGCTATCAGCCCCAGCATTTT
TRBV19	few	.	TRBJ2-7	CASSKTAAYEQYF	TGTGCCAGTAGCAAAACAGCAGCCTACGAGCAGTACTTC
TRBV12-3/TRBV12-4	.	.	TRBJ1-2	CASRTPGDYGYTF	TGTGCCAGCAGAACCCCAGGGGACTATGGCTACACCTTC
TRBV6-1	many	.	TRBJ2-2	CASTEGEFNTGELFF	TGTGCCAGCACCGAAGGGGAGTTTAACACCGGGGAGCTGTTTTTT
TRBV4-3	.	.	TRBJ1-1	CASSQGQGANTEAFF	TGCGCCAGCAGCCAAGGCCAGGGTGCGAACACTGAAGCTTTCTTT
TRBV3-1	.	.	TRBJ1-5	CASSQDDSSQHF	TGTGCCAGCAGCCAAGACGACAGCTCCCAGCATTTT
TRBV29-1	many	TRBD2	TRBJ2-5	CSVVGTSGSGETQYF	TGCAGCGTTGTTGGGACTAGCGGGAGTGGGGAGACCCAGTACTTC
TRBV5-4	few	TRBD2	TRBJ2-5	CASSLASSGPEETQYF	TGTGCCAGCAGCTTGGCCTCTAGCGGGCCCGAAGAGACCCAGTACTTC
TRBV28	.	TRBD1	TRBJ1-1	CASRHLTGRTEAFF	TGTGCCAGCCGCCATTTGACAGGGCGGACTGAAGCTTTCTTT
TRBV28	many	.	TRBJ1-2	CASRRHGEYGYTF	TGTGCCAGCAGGAGACATGGGGAATATGGCTACACCTTC
TRBV29-1	.	.	TRBJ2-7	CSVEVQGYEQYF	TGCAGCGTTGAAGTACAGGGTTACGAGCAGTACTTC
TRBV28	.	.	TRBJ2-6	CASRRASSGANVLTF	TGTGCCAGCAGACGAGCAAGCTCTGGGGCCAACGTCCTGACTTTC
TRBV28	few	.	TRBJ1-2	CASREISNYGYTF	TGTGCCAGCAGAGAGATTTCTAACTATGGCTACACCTTC
TRBV6-1	.	TRBD2	TRBJ2-3	CASIRGTSGTDTQYF	TGTGCCAGCATTAGAGGGACTAGCGGCACAGATACGCAGTATTTT
TRBV29-1	.	TRBD1	TRBJ2-5	CSAAGGTGGGETQYF	TGCAGCGCCGCCGGGGGGACAGGGGGTGGGGAGACCCAGTACTTC
TRBV12-3/TRBV12-4	many	.	TRBJ2-4	CASSLVRGRNKNIQYF	TGTGCCAGCAGTTTGGTGCGCGGCAGGAACAAAAACATTCAGTACTTC
TRBV6-2/TRBV6-3	few	TRBD2	TRBJ2-7	CASRPTSGPYEQYF	TGTGCCAGCAGACCGACTAGCGGGCCCTACGAGCAGTACTTC
TRBV29-1	few	TRBD1	TRBJ1-1	CSSPTTGGSEAFF	TGCAGCTCCCCCACGACAGGGGGGTCAGAAGCTTTCTTT
TRBV20-1	.	.	TRBJ1-6	CSALDTSYNSPLHF	TGCAGTGCACTGGACACCTCCTATAATTCACCCCTCCACTTT
TRBV6-1	.	.	TRBJ2-3	CASSEVFTDTQYF	TGTGCCAGCAGTGAGGTTTTCACAGATACGCAGTATTTT
TRBV20-1	many	TRBD1	TRBJ1-4	CSARHRGDDEKLFF	TGCAGTGCTAGACACAGGGGAGACGATGAAAAACTGTTTTTT
TRBV7-2	.	TRBD2	TRBJ2-2	CASSLEGLAGLTGELFF	TGTGCCAGCAGCTTAGAAGGACTAGCGGGTCTAACCGGGGAGCTGTTTTTT